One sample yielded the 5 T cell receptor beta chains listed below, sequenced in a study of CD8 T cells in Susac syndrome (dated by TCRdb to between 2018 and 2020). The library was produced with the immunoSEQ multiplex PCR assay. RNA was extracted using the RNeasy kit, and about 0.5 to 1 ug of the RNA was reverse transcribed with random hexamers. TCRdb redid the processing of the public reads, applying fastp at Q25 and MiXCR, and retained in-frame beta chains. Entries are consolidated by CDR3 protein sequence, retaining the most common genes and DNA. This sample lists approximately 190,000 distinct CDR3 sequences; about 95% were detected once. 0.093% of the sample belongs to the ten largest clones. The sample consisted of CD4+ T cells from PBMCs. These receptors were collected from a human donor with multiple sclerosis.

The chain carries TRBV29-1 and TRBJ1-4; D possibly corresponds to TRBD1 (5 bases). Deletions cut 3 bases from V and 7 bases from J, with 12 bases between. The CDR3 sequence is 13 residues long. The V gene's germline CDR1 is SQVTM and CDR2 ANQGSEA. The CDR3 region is CSVDSQGPEKLFF. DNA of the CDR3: TGCAGCGTTGACTCCCAGGGACCTGAAAAACTGTTTTTT.

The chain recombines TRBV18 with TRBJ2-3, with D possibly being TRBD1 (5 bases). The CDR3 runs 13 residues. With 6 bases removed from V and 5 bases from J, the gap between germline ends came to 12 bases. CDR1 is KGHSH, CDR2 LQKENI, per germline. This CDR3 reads CASSEQAQDTQYF. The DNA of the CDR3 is TGTGCCAGCTCTGAACAGGCTCAAGATACGCAGTATTTT.

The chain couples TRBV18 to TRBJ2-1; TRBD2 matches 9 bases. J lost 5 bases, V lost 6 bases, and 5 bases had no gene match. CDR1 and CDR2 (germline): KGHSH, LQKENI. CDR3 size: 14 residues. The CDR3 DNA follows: TGTGCCAGCTCTTTTAGCGGGAGCCACAATGAGCAGTTCTTC. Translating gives CASSFSGSHNEQFF.

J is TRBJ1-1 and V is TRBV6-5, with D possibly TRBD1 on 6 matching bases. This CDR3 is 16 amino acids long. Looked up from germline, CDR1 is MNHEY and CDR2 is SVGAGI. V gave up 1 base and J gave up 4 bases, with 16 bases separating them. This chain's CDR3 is CASSYWSGEYATEAFF. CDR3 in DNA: TGTGCCAGCAGTTACTGGTCAGGGGAGTACGCCACTGAAGCTTTCTTT.

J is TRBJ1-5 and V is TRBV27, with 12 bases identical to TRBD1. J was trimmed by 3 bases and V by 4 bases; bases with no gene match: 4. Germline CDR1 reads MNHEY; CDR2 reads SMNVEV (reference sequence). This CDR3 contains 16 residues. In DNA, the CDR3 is TGTGCCAGCAGTTCCGGGACAGGGGGCCTCAATCAGCCCCAGCATTTT. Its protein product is CASSSGTGGLNQPQHF.